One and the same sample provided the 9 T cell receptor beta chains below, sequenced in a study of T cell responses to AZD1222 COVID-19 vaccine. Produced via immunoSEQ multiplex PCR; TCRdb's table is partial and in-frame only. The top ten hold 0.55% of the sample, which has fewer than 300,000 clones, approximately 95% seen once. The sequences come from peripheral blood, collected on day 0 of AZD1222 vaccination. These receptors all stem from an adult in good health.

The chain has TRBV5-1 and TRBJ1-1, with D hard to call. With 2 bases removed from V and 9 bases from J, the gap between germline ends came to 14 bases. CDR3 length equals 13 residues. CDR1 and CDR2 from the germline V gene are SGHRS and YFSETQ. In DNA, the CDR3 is TGCGCCAGCAGCTTTTCATCGAGTGAACAAGCTTTCTTT. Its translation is CASSFSSSEQAFF.

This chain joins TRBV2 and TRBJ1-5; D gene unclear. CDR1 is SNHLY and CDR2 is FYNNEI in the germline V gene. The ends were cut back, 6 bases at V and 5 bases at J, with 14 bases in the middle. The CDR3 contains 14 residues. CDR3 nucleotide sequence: TGTGCCAGCAGGGCCGGGATTCCGTATCAGCCCCAGCATTTT. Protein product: CASRAGIPYQPQHF. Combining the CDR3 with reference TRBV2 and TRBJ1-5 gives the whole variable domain EPEVTQTPSHQVTQMGQEVILRCVPISNHLYFYWYRQILGQKVEFLVSFYNNEISEKSEIFDDQFSVERPDGSNFTLKIRSTKLEDSAMYFCASRAGIPYQPQHFGDGTRLSIL.

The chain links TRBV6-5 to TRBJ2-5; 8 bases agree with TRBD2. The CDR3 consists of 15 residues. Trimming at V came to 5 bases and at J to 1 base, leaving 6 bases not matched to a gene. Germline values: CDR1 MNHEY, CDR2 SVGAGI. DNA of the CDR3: TGTGCCAGCAGTATAGCGGGGACCTTCCAAGAGACCCAGTACTTC. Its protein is CASSIAGTFQETQYF.

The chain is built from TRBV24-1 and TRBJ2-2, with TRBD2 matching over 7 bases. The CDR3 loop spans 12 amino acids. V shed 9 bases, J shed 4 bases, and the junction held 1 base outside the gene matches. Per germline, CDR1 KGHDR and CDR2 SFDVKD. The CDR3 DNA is TGTGCCACCGGGACTATCACCGGGGAGCTGTTTTTT. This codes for CATGTITGELFF.

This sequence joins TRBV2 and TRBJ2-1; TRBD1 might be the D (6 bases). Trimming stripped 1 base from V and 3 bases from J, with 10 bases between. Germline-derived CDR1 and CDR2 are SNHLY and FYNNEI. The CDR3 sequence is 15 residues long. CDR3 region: CASSEGRGDYNEQFF. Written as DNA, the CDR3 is TGTGCCAGCAGTGAAGGCAGGGGAGACTACAATGAGCAGTTCTTC.

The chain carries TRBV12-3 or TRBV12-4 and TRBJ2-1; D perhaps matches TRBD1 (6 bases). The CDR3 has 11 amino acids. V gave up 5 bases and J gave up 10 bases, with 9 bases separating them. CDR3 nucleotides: TGTGCCAGCAGTCCCGACAGGGAGCAGTTCTTC. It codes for CASSPDREQFF.

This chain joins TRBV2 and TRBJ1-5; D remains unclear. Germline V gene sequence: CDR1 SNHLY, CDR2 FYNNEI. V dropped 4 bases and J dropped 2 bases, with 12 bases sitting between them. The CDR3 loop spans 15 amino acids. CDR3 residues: CASSVAFVGNQPQHF. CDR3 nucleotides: TGTGCCAGCAGTGTCGCCTTCGTTGGCAATCAGCCCCAGCATTTT.

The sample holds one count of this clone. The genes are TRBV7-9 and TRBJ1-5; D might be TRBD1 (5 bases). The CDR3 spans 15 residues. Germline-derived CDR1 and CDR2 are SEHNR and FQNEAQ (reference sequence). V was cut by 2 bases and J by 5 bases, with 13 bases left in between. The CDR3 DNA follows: TGTGCCAGCAGCTTACCCGGGACGTCCGATCAGCCCCAGCATTTT. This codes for CASSLPGTSDQPQHF.

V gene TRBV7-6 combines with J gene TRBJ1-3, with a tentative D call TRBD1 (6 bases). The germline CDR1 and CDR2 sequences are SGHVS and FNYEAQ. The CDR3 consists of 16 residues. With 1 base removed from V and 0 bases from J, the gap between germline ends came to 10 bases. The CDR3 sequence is CASSLGGTSSGNTIYF. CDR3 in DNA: TGTGCCAGCAGCTTAGGGGGGACAAGCTCTGGAAACACCATATATTTT.